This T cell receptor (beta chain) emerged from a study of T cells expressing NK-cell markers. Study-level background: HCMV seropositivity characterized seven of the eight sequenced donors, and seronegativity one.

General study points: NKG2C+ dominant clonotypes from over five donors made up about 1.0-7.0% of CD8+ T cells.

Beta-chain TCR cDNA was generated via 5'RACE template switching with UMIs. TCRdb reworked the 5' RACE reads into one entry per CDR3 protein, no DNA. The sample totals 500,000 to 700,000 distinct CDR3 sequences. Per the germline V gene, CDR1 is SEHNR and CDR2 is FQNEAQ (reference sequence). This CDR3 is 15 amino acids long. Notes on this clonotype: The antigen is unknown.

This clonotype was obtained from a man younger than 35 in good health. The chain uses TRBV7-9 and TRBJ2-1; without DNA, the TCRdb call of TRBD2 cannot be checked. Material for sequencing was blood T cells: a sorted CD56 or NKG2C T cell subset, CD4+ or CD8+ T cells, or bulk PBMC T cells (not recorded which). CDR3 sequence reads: CASSLPGGVLNEQFF.